The T cell receptor (beta chain) described here comes from a study of response to subunit inactivated influenza vaccine. MiXCR was run by TCRdb on the RT-PCR reads, yielding one entry per CDR3 protein. The repertoire holds roughly 500,000 distinct CDR3 sequences, with approximately 24% as singletons. This CDR3 region has 15 residues. V lost 2 bases to trimming and J lost 2 bases, with 14 bases between them. CDR1 is SGHRS and CDR2 is YFSETQ in the germline V gene. This same sample was also part of a study on T cells expressing NK-cell markers. That study adds: UMI-tagged 5'RACE template switching yielded the TCR beta cDNA. Four donors showed these clonotypes also leading the CD3+CD56-NKG2C+ fraction.

This material consisted of CD4+ T cells sorted from PBMCs, taken 11 to 12 days after vaccination. This receptor was obtained from a man between 45 and 60 years old who received an inactivated influenza vaccine. The chain links TRBV5-1 to TRBJ2-7, with D possibly being TRBD1 or TRBD2 (6 bases each). Here the CDR3 DNA reads TGCGCCAGCAGCTTTTCGTTTGGGGGGCCCTACGAGCAGTACTTC. Residues: CASSFSFGGPYEQYF.